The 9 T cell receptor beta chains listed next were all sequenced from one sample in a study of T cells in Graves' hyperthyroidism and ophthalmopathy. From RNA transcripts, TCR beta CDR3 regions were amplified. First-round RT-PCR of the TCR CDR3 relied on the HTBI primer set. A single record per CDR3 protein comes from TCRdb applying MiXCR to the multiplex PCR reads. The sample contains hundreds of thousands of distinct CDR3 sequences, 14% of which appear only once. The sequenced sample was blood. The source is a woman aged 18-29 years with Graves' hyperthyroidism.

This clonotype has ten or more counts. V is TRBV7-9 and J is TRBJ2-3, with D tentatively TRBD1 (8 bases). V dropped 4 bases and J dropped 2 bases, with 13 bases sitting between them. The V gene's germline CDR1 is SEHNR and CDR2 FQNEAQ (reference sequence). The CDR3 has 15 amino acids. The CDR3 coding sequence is TGTGCCAGCAGCTCCACAGGGGGGGTCACAGATACGCAGTATTTT. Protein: CASSSTGGVTDTQYF.

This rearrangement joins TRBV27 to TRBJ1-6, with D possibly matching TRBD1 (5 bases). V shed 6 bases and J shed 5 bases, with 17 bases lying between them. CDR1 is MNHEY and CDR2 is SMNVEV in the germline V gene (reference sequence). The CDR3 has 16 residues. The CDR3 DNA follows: TGTGCCAGCAGCGGCCGACAGATACCTAATAATTCACCCCTCCACTTT. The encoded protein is CASSGRQIPNNSPLHF.

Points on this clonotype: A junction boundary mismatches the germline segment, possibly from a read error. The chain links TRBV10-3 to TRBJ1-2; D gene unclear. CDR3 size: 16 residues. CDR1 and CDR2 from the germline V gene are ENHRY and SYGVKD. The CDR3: CAISESSTASNYGYAF. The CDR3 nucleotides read TGTGCCATCAGTGAGTCGAGTACAGCCTCTAACTATGGCTACGCCTTC.

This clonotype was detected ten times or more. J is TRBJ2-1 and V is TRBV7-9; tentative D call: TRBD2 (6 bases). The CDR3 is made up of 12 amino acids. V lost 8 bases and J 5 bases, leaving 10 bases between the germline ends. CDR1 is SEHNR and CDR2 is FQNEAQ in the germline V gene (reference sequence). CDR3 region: CASGLADNEQFF. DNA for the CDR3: TGTGCCAGCGGATTAGCGGACAATGAGCAGTTCTTC.

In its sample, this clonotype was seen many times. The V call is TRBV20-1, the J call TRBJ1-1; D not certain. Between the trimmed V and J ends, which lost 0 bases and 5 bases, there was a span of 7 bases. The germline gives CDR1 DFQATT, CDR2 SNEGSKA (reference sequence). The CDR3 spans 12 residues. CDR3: CSARERETEAFF. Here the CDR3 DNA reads TGCAGTGCTAGAGAAAGGGAAACTGAAGCTTTCTTT.

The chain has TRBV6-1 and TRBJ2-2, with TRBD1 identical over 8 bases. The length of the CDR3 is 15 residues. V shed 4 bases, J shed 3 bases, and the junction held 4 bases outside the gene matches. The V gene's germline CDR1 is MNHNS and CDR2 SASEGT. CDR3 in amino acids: CASSGTGYHTGELFF. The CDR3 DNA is TGTGCCAGCAGTGGGACAGGGTACCACACCGGGGAGCTGTTTTTT.

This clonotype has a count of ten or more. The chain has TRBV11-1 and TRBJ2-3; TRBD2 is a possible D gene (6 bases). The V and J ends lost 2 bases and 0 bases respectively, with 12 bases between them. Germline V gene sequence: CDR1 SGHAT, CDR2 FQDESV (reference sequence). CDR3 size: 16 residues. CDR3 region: CASSLTAGLSTDTQYF. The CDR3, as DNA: TGTGCCAGCAGCTTAACCGCGGGGCTTAGCACAGATACGCAGTATTTT.

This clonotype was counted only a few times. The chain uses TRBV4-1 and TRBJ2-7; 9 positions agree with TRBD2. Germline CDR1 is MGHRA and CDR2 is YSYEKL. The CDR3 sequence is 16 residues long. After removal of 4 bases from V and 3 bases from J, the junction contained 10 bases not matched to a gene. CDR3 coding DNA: TGCGCCAGCAGCCTCCGGACTAGCGAGACGAACTACGAGCAGTACTTC. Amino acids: CASSLRTSETNYEQYF.

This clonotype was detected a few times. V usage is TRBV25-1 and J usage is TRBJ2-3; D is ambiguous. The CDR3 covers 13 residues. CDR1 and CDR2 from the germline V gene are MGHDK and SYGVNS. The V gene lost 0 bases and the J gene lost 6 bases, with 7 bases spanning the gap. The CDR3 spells CASSEYVLDTQYF. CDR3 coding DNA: TGTGCCAGCAGTGAATACGTCCTCGATACGCAGTATTTT.